This T cell receptor (beta chain) was recovered during a study of OX40 agonist ivuxolimab in advanced cancers. Across the whole study: Patients were about 83% male with ages roughly 23 to 85, mean 60. General study results and limits: At 0.1 to 3.0 mg/kg and by week 6, clonal expansion occurred in CD4+ and CD8+ blood T cells. CD8+ T cells (on average) carried more expanded clones than CD4+ T cells.

A note on this clone: Its antigen is not known.

V lost 5 bases and J 8 bases, leaving 12 bases between the germline ends. Germline loops: CDR1 MDHEN, CDR2 SYDVKM. The CDR3 is 12 residues long. Assay: immunoSEQ multiplex PCR; the TCRdb copy retains only in-frame clones and omits some. The sample contains more than 35,000 clones, around 83% of which appear only once. The receptor was isolated from an adult with an advanced solid tumor such as melanoma, head and neck, liver or kidney cancer. The chain employs TRBV28 and TRBJ1-2; D remains ambiguous. The sequences come from CD4+ or CD8+ T cells sorted from blood, collected in a trial of the OX40 agonist ivuxolimab. CDR3 DNA sequence: TGTGCCAGCAGTGACTACGCGGGGGGCTACACCTTC. Translation gives CASSDYAGGYTF.